These 27 T cell receptor beta chains originate from one sample sequenced in a study of cytomegalovirus exposure and HLA in healthy donors. Method: immunoSEQ multiplex PCR; TCRdb's copy keeps in-frame clones and lacks some. The data hold 60,000 or so clones, with 90% to 95% observed a single time. The specimen sequenced was PBMCs. These receptors were collected from a young man in good health and CMV-seronegative.

The chain links TRBV7-9 to TRBJ1-1, with a tentative D call TRBD1 (6 bases). V was pared by 5 bases and J by 5 bases, with 6 bases between. There are 11 residues in the CDR3. The germline V gene encodes CDR1 SEHNR and CDR2 FQNEAQ (reference sequence). CDR3 nucleotides: TGTGCCAGCAGCCAGGGGACTGAAGCTTTCTTT. This encodes CASSQGTEAFF.

This chain connects TRBV4-3 to TRBJ1-5, with unresolved D. CDR3 length: 18 amino acids. V was clipped by 0 bases and J by 0 bases, with 15 bases between them. Germline loops: CDR1 LGHNA, CDR2 YSLEER. CDR3 sequence (DNA): TGCGCCAGCAGCCAAGACTTCGGGGAGATTAATAGCAATCAGCCCCAGCATTTT. It specifies CASSQDFGEINSNQPQHF.

This sequence joins TRBV9 and TRBJ2-1; 8 nucleotides match TRBD2. CDR3 size: 15 residues. The V gene end was trimmed by 0 bases and the J gene end by 3 bases; junction bases not matched to a gene: 2. Germline V gene data show CDR1 as SGDLS and CDR2 as YYNGEE. CDR3 sequence: CASSVGSGNYNEQFF. CDR3 DNA: TGTGCCAGCAGCGTAGGTAGCGGGAACTACAATGAGCAGTTCTTC.

This chain joins TRBV27 and TRBJ2-1; 12 bases align to TRBD2. Per the germline V gene, CDR1 is MNHEY and CDR2 is SMNVEV (reference sequence). J gave up 6 bases and V 8 bases, and 8 bases lay outside the gene matches. The CDR3 extends over 15 amino acids. DNA for the CDR3: TGTGCCAGCCGCCCGGGACTAGCGGGCATCAATGAGCAGTTCTTC. Protein product: CASRPGLAGINEQFF.

The gene calls are TRBV19 and TRBJ1-2; D unclear. Germline CDR1 reads LNHDA; CDR2 reads SQIVND (reference sequence). CDR3 length: 12 amino acids. Trimming pared 5 bases from V and 8 bases from J, leaving 12 bases between. The DNA of the CDR3 is TGTGCCAGTAGTCCGACGGGAGGAGGCTACACCTTC. Residues: CASSPTGGGYTF. Supplemented by reference TRBV19 and TRBJ1-2, the full variable domain reads DGGITQSPKYLFRKEGQNVTLSCEQNLNHDAMYWYRQDPGQGLRLIYYSQIVNDFQKGDIAEGYSVSREKKESFPLTVTSAQKNPTAFYLCASSPTGGGYTFGSGTRLTVV.

The chain combines TRBV6-4 with TRBJ2-5; D is possibly TRBD2 (6 bases). CDR3 length equals 13 residues. Germline V gene sequence: CDR1 MRHNA, CDR2 SNTAGT. Trimming took 0 bases from V and 11 from J, leaving 13 bases between them. CDR3 loop: CASSDSRGGPQYF. CDR3 DNA: TGTGCCAGCAGTGACTCCCGGGGAGGCCCACAGTACTTC.

The J gene is TRBJ2-2, the V gene TRBV9; 8 bases agree with TRBD2. Trimming took 4 bases from V and 1 from J; bases not matched to a gene: 6. Germline V gene sequence: CDR1 SGDLS, CDR2 YYNGEE. The CDR3 contains 16 residues. The chain's CDR3 is CASSRLAGLNTGELFF. The CDR3 DNA follows: TGTGCCAGCAGCCGGCTAGCGGGTTTGAACACCGGGGAGCTGTTTTTT.

The genes are TRBV28 and TRBJ2-3; tentatively, D is TRBD1 (5 bases). The ends were cut back, 5 bases at V and 7 bases at J, with 10 bases in the middle. Germline V lookup: CDR1 MDHEN, CDR2 SYDVKM. The CDR3 extends over 12 amino acids. The CDR3 region has the DNA TGTGCCAGCAGTCCTCAGGGTTATACGCAGTATTTT. Protein: CASSPQGYTQYF.

The V and J genes are TRBV7-2 and TRBJ1-5; unclear D gene. The germline V gene has CDR1 SGHTA and CDR2 FQGNSA. Trimming removed 0 bases from V and 6 bases from J, with 9 bases in between. The CDR3 sequence is 14 residues long. The CDR3 DNA reads TGTGCCAGCAGCTTAGCGCAGTCCCCTCAGCCCCAGCATTTT. It specifies CASSLAQSPQPQHF.

V is TRBV5-4 and J is TRBJ2-5; D unresolved. The V end was cut by 1 base, the J end by 0 bases, with 7 bases between. Germline V lookup: CDR1 SGHNT, CDR2 YYREEE (reference sequence). This CDR3 is 14 amino acids long. CDR3 nucleotides: TGTGCCAGCAGCTTGTACCACTACCAAGAGACCCAGTACTTC. This codes for CASSLYHYQETQYF.

The chain joins TRBV2 to TRBJ1-5, with 7 bases lining up with TRBD1. V was pared by 5 bases and J by 2 bases, with 3 bases of the junction left unmatched. This CDR3 comprises 14 residues. From germline, CDR1 is SNHLY and CDR2 FYNNEI. DNA for the CDR3: TGTGCCAGCAGTACGGGACAGCGCAATCAGCCCCAGCATTTT. Its protein is CASSTGQRNQPQHF.

The chain employs TRBV6-5 and TRBJ2-7; TRBD1 matches at 8 bases. This CDR3 is built from 15 residues. Germline values: CDR1 MNHEY, CDR2 SVGAGI. Losses at the gene ends were 2 bases for V and 0 bases for J; bases not matched to a gene: 3. CDR3 residues: CASSYAGTGSYEQYF. In nucleotides, the CDR3 is TGTGCCAGCAGTTACGCCGGGACAGGCTCCTACGAGCAGTACTTC.

J is TRBJ2-7 and V is TRBV16; D call uncertain. CDR1 is KGHSY and CDR2 is FQNENV in the germline V gene. The germline V and J ends were trimmed by 2 bases and 3 bases, with 8 bases remaining between them. The CDR3 is made up of 13 amino acids. The CDR3 DNA follows: TGTGCCAGCAGCCAACGAGATCACTACGAGCAGTACTTC. It is translated as CASSQRDHYEQYF. The full variable domain, rest sourced from reference TRBV16 and TRBJ2-7, is GEEVAQTPKHLVRGEGQKAKLYCAPIKGHSYVFWYQQVLKNEFKFLISFQNENVFDETGMPKERFSAKCLPNSPCSLEIQATKLEDSAVYFCASSQRDHYEQYFGPGTRLTVT.

A single count supports this clone. The genes are TRBV5-3 and TRBJ1-2, with D hard to call. TRBV5-3 is assigned to the ORF class and has an uncertain function. V dropped 2 bases and J dropped 3 bases, with 11 bases sitting between them. CDR3 size: 14 residues. CDR3: CARSFWQIHYGYTF. The CDR3 DNA follows: TGTGCCAGAAGCTTCTGGCAGATACACTATGGCTACACCTTC.

The CDR3 DNA reads TGTGCCAGCAGCAGCGGTGCCAGTCAGCCCCAGCATTTT. Amino acid sequence: CASSSGASQPQHF. J is TRBJ1-5 and V is TRBV7-9, with no clear D. CDR3 length: 13 residues. Trimming cost V 5 bases and J 6 bases, with 11 bases left between them. Germline V CDR1 and CDR2: SEHNR, FQNEAQ (reference sequence).

V is TRBV28 and J is TRBJ2-7, with a weak D call TRBD2 (5 bases). Germline loops: CDR1 MDHEN, CDR2 SYDVKM. This CDR3 region has 14 residues. Trimming left V 0 bases short and J 2 bases short, with 8 bases between. Written as DNA, the CDR3 is TGTGCCAGCAGTTTATGGGCGGGTACCTACGAGCAGTACTTC. Amino acids: CASSLWAGTYEQYF.

This clone was observed a single time. This chain joins TRBV15 and TRBJ1-4; 9 bases map to TRBD1. With V trimmed by 3 bases and J by 8 bases, 7 bases remained unmatched. Germline-derived CDR1 and CDR2 are LNHNV and YYDKDF (reference sequence). CDR3 length equals 15 residues. CDR3 loop: CATSRFGTGSEKLFF. CDR3 coding DNA: TGTGCCACCAGCAGGTTTGGGACAGGGAGCGAAAAACTGTTTTTT.

V usage is TRBV9 and J usage is TRBJ1-4, with 9 bases fitting TRBD1. This CDR3 is built from 14 residues. Germline V gene sequence: CDR1 SGDLS, CDR2 YYNGEE. After removal of 3 bases from V and 8 bases from J, the junction contained 5 bases not matched to a gene. CDR3 sequence reads: CASSDRQGGEKLFF. CDR3 nucleotides: TGTGCCAGCAGCGATAGACAGGGGGGGGAAAAACTGTTTTTT.

J is TRBJ2-7 and V is TRBV11-3; 7 nucleotides align to TRBD2. The CDR3 totals 15 residues. Germline CDR1 and CDR2: SGHNT and YENEEA. V lost 5 bases to trimming and J lost 1 base; unmatched junction nucleotides: 8. The CDR3 loop is CASSLTSAASYEQYF. CDR3 nucleotide sequence: TGTGCCAGCAGCCTCACTAGCGCCGCATCCTACGAGCAGTACTTC.

The gene calls are TRBV27 and TRBJ2-1; the D gene is possibly TRBD1 (5 bases). V lost 8 bases, J lost 11 bases, and 19 bases lay in between. This CDR3 is 13 amino acids long. Germline values: CDR1 MNHEY, CDR2 SMNVEV (reference sequence). The DNA of the CDR3 is TGTGCCAGCGAAAGCCTGAATCAGGGTAAGCAGTTCTTC. It encodes CASESLNQGKQFF.

V is TRBV6-5 and J is TRBJ2-7; TRBD2 agrees at 10 bases. With 6 bases clipped from V and 0 bases from J, the junction kept 5 bases outside the gene matches. CDR1 MNHEY and CDR2 SVGAGI come from the germline V gene. CDR3 length: 15 amino acids. CDR3 loop: CASRGTSAHSYEQYF. CDR3 sequence (DNA): TGTGCCAGCAGGGGGACTAGCGCACACTCCTACGAGCAGTACTTC.

The chain has TRBV6-1 and TRBJ1-3, with 9 bases fitting TRBD1. Germline CDR1 is MNHNS and CDR2 is SASEGT. Trimming cost V 4 bases and J 0 bases; bases outside gene matches: 4. The CDR3 loop spans 16 amino acids. CDR3 loop: CASSGGQGFSGNTIYF. CDR3 nucleotide sequence: TGTGCCAGCAGTGGGGGACAGGGCTTCTCTGGAAACACCATATATTTT.

The J gene is TRBJ2-7, the V gene TRBV11-2; 8 bases fit TRBD2. With 5 bases clipped from V and 4 bases from J, the junction kept 10 bases outside the gene matches. Germline V gene lookup returns CDR1 SGHAT and CDR2 FQNNGV. The CDR3 loop spans 15 amino acids. The CDR3 bases are TGTGCCAGCAGCCCAGTCAGCGGGAGTGGTTACGAGCAGTACTTC. Translated: CASSPVSGSGYEQYF.

The rearrangement uses TRBV18 and TRBJ1-3; tentative D call: TRBD1 (5 bases). The germline CDR1 and CDR2 sequences are KGHSH and LQKENI. Trimming removed 5 bases from V and 2 bases from J, with 10 bases in between. The CDR3 has 14 amino acids. In nucleotides, the CDR3 is TGTGCCAGCTCATCCCGACAGACTGGAAACACCATATATTTT. Protein product: CASSSRQTGNTIYF.

The chain recombines TRBV5-6 with TRBJ2-7; possibly TRBD2 for D (5 bases). The length of the CDR3 is 18 residues. Germline lookup yields CDR1 SGHDT and CDR2 YYEEEE. V shed 3 bases and J shed 1 base, with 23 bases lying between them. In DNA form, the CDR3 reads TGTGCCAGCAGCTCCCCGGGGAAGGGAAATACCGATTCCTACGAGCAGTACTTC. It specifies CASSSPGKGNTDSYEQYF.

V and J are TRBV6-5 and TRBJ1-2; 9 positions agree with TRBD1. Germline V lookup: CDR1 MNHEY, CDR2 SVGAGI. With 6 bases clipped from V and 4 bases from J, the junction kept 9 bases outside the gene matches. CDR3 length: 15 amino acids. The chain's CDR3 is CASSYVGQGLYGYTF. CDR3 sequence (DNA): TGTGCCAGCAGCTACGTGGGACAGGGACTCTATGGCTACACCTTC.

The chain joins TRBV6-5 to TRBJ1-1; D ambiguous. V lost 4 bases and J lost 4, with 13 bases in between. Germline loops: CDR1 MNHEY, CDR2 SVGAGI. The CDR3 is 14 amino acids. The CDR3 is CASSSTAAVTEAFF. The CDR3 coding sequence is TGTGCCAGCAGTTCGACCGCTGCGGTCACTGAAGCTTTCTTT.